Below, 25 T cell receptor beta chains from the same sample are listed, as sequenced in a study of OX40 agonist ivuxolimab in advanced cancers. Sequenced by immunoSEQ multiplex PCR; TCRdb stores in-frame clones only, minus some. The sample holds around 94,000 clones; about 90% are singletons and the top ten take about 0.89%. The sample in question was CD4+ or CD8+ T cells sorted from blood, obtained in a trial of the OX40 agonist ivuxolimab. The receptors come from an adult with an advanced solid tumor such as melanoma, head and neck, liver or kidney cancer.

This clone was seen only once. The chain recombines TRBV28 with TRBJ1-2, with D uncertain. The CDR3 length is 13 residues. From germline, CDR1 is MDHEN and CDR2 SYDVKM. The ends were cut back, 7 bases at V and 4 bases at J, with 13 bases in the middle. CDR3 bases: TGTGCCAGCACCCCCCGAGGAGCCTATGGCTACACCTTC. The encoded protein is CASTPRGAYGYTF.

This chain uses TRBV5-1 with TRBJ2-5, with TRBD2 identical over 9 bases. Germline assignment: CDR1 SGHRS and CDR2 YFSETQ. V lost 5 bases to trimming and J lost 5 bases; unmatched junction nucleotides: 16. The CDR3 is made up of 17 amino acids. The CDR3 protein is CASREGASGIQAETQYF. CDR3 nucleotide sequence: TGCGCCAGCAGAGAGGGGGCTAGCGGGATTCAAGCGGAGACCCAGTACTTC.

J is TRBJ1-4 and V is TRBV5-1, with 8 bases matching TRBD1. The CDR3 is 16 residues long. Germline CDR1 SGHRS, CDR2 YFSETQ. The V and J ends lost 2 bases and 7 bases, in that order; junction bases with no gene match: 10. CDR3 in amino acids: CASSFASGQGGEKLFF. The CDR3 nucleotides read TGCGCCAGCAGCTTCGCTTCCGGACAGGGCGGTGAAAAACTGTTTTTT. Combining the CDR3 with reference TRBV5-1 and TRBJ1-4 gives the whole variable domain KAGVTQTPRYLIKTRGQQVTLSCSPISGHRSVSWYQQTPGQGLQFLFEYFSETQRNKGNFPGRFSGRQFSNSRSEMNVSTLELGDSALYLCASSFASGQGGEKLFFGSGTQLSVL.

The V gene is TRBV6-4, the J gene TRBJ2-3, with D tentatively TRBD2 (6 bases). The CDR3 has 14 residues. Germline-derived CDR1 and CDR2 are MRHNA and SNTAGT. V shed 6 bases and J shed 0 bases, with 10 bases lying between them. CDR3 loop: CASRRDFSTDTQYF. DNA for the CDR3: TGTGCCAGCAGGAGGGACTTTAGCACAGATACGCAGTATTTT.

This chain links TRBV10-3 with TRBJ2-7, with TRBD1 matching 7 bases. The CDR3 consists of 13 residues. Looked up from germline, CDR1 is ENHRY and CDR2 is SYGVKD. Unmatched junction bases numbered 4, after V lost 6 bases and J lost 2 bases. The CDR3 spells CAISRQGAYEQYF. The CDR3 region has the DNA TGTGCCATCAGCCGACAGGGAGCCTACGAGCAGTACTTC.

The table lists this clone with a count of one. The chain employs TRBV19 and TRBJ1-2; 10 positions agree with TRBD1. J was trimmed by 7 bases and V by 3 bases; bases with no gene match: 8. Germline CDR1 and CDR2: LNHDA and SQIVND (reference sequence). The CDR3 totals 15 residues. This CDR3 reads CASSMFQDRGPGYTF. CDR3 nucleotide sequence: TGTGCCAGTAGTATGTTCCAAGACAGGGGGCCTGGCTACACCTTC.

In regard to this clone: The junction departs from germline at one end; a sequencing error may be responsible. This chain joins TRBV28 and TRBJ2-2; D is possibly TRBD2 (5 bases). The CDR3 has 12 residues. Germline V gene lookup returns CDR1 MDHEN and CDR2 SYDVKM. CDR3 loop: CASSPQRSGKLF. CDR3 DNA: TGTGCCAGCAGCCCTCAAAGGTCGGGAAAACTTTTT.

The rearrangement uses TRBV7-2 and TRBJ2-7; D remains ambiguous. The germline V gene has CDR1 SGHTA and CDR2 FQGNSA. V gave up 3 bases and J gave up 0 bases, with 9 bases separating them. The CDR3 is 14 residues long. CDR3 bases: TGTGCCAGCAGCTTCTCCAGGAGCTCCTACGAGCAGTACTTC. Protein product: CASSFSRSSYEQYF.

The rearrangement joins TRBV19 to TRBJ1-2; D call uncertain. Germline V gene data show CDR1 as LNHDA and CDR2 as SQIVND (reference sequence). The CDR3 sequence is 15 residues long. The V gene lost 2 bases and the J gene lost 0 bases, with 10 bases spanning the gap. The CDR3 region is CASSIQPLANYGYTF. The CDR3 DNA reads TGTGCCAGTAGTATACAGCCTTTAGCTAACTATGGCTACACCTTC.

V usage is TRBV9 and J usage is TRBJ2-3; 8 bases are a match to TRBD1. Germline CDR1 and CDR2: SGDLS and YYNGEE. This CDR3 comprises 16 residues. The junction had 6 bases not matched to a gene; V was cut back by 1 base and J by 2 bases. CDR3 amino acids: CASSVQGARSTDTQYF. The CDR3 bases are TGTGCCAGCAGCGTACAGGGGGCTCGGTCCACAGATACGCAGTATTTT.

This clone was counted between two and nine times. This chain joins TRBV4-1 and TRBJ2-3; 8 bases align to TRBD2. The CDR3 sequence is 16 residues long. Germline V gives CDR1 MGHRA, CDR2 YSYEKL. Trimming at V came to 1 base and at J to 2 bases, leaving 5 bases not matched to a gene. DNA of the CDR3: TGCGCCAGCAGCCAAGTCCCTAGCGGGCTCACAGATACGCAGTATTTT. Protein product: CASSQVPSGLTDTQYF.

This chain uses TRBV19 with TRBJ2-3; possible D gene TRBD2, 7 bases. The germline CDR1 and CDR2 sequences are LNHDA and SQIVND (reference sequence). Trimming cost V 5 bases and J 1 base, with 19 bases left between them. This CDR3 has 17 amino acids. Here the CDR3 reads CASSPRVLGGGTDTQYF. The CDR3 coding sequence is TGTGCCAGTAGTCCCCGGGTCTTAGGGGGGGGCACAGATACGCAGTATTTT.

The genes are TRBV11-3 and TRBJ1-1; D call uncertain. Germline V gives CDR1 SGHNT, CDR2 YENEEA. V shed 4 bases and J shed 6 bases, with 12 bases lying between them. The CDR3 is 13 amino acids. The DNA for the CDR3 is TGTGCCAGCAGCTCCCCGGGGATAGCTGAAGCTTTCTTT. Encoded protein: CASSSPGIAEAFF. The entire variable domain, with the rest obtained from reference TRBV11-3 and TRBJ1-1, is as follows: EAGVVQSPRYKIIEKKQPVAFWCNPISGHNTLYWYLQNLGQGPELLIRYENEEAVDDSQLPKDRFSAERLKGVDSTLKIQPAELGDSAVYLCASSSPGIAEAFFGQGTRLTVV.

This sequence joins TRBV6-6 and TRBJ2-7; 9 nucleotides line up with TRBD2. Trimming took 0 bases from V and 2 from J; bases not matched to a gene: 5. The CDR3 contains 16 residues. From germline, CDR1 is MNHNY and CDR2 SVGAGI (reference sequence). CDR3 nucleotide sequence: TGTGCCAGCAGTTACTCGGCTAGCGGGGTAGCCTACGAGCAGTACTTC. Translated: CASSYSASGVAYEQYF.

This clone was counted a single time. This chain uses TRBV7-9 with TRBJ2-1, with 9 bases matching TRBD2. Trimming removed 4 bases from V and 1 base from J; junction bases left unmatched: 8. Germline CDR1 and CDR2: SEHNR and FQNEAQ (reference sequence). The CDR3 loop spans 17 amino acids. This CDR3 reads CASSSFSGRRSYNEQFF. The CDR3 DNA reads TGTGCCAGCAGCTCCTTTAGCGGGAGACGTTCCTACAATGAGCAGTTCTTC. The full variable domain, rest sourced from reference TRBV7-9 and TRBJ2-1, is DTGVSQNPRHKITKRGQNVTFRCDPISEHNRLYWYRQTLGQGPEFLTYFQNEAQLEKSRLLSDRFSAERPKGSFSTLEIQRTEQGDSAMYLCASSSFSGRRSYNEQFFGPGTRLTVL.

Only a few counts were recorded for this clone. The rearrangement links TRBV5-6 to TRBJ2-7; TRBD2 is a possible D gene (6 bases). Per germline, CDR1 SGHDT and CDR2 YYEEEE. The CDR3 loop spans 14 amino acids. Trimming pared 3 bases from V and 3 bases from J, leaving 13 bases between. CDR3 protein: CASSSGLHFYEQYF. The CDR3 coding sequence is TGTGCCAGCAGCTCGGGACTCCACTTCTACGAGCAGTACTTC.

The chain combines TRBV9 with TRBJ2-3, with 7 bases lining up with TRBD1. Germline V gene sequence: CDR1 SGDLS, CDR2 YYNGEE. V shed 4 bases and J 2 bases; nucleotides not matched to a gene: 7. This CDR3 has 15 residues. Here the CDR3 reads CASSPRQGSTDTQYF. CDR3 bases: TGTGCCAGCAGCCCACGACAGGGATCCACAGATACGCAGTATTTT.

The rearrangement uses TRBV5-1 and TRBJ2-7; TRBD1 matches 9 bases. CDR1 SGHRS and CDR2 YFSETQ come from the germline V gene. Trimming removed 4 bases from V and 5 bases from J; junction bases left unmatched: 4. The CDR3 length is 13 residues. The CDR3 DNA follows: TGCGCCAGCAGCCTGGGGGACAGGGACGAGCAGTACTTC. As protein: CASSLGDRDEQYF.

This clone was picked up one time. The chain uses TRBV11-3 and TRBJ2-7, with D possibly matching TRBD2 (6 bases). Germline-derived CDR1 and CDR2 are SGHNT and YENEEA. This CDR3 is 14 amino acids long. V gave up 5 bases and J gave up 7 bases, with 18 bases separating them. CDR3 protein: CASSLRRGRDEQYF. Written as DNA, the CDR3 is TGTGCCAGCAGCCTCCGGCGGGGACGGGATGAGCAGTACTTC.

V is TRBV28 and J is TRBJ2-4; TRBD2 matches at 9 bases. This CDR3 has 13 amino acids. The V segment lost 3 bases and the J segment 6 bases; nucleotides outside the gene matches: 0. Germline assignment: CDR1 MDHEN and CDR2 SYDVKM. The CDR3 DNA reads as TGTGCCAGCAGTTTTAGCGGGAGAAACATTCAGTACTTC. Amino acids: CASSFSGRNIQYF. The full variable domain, completed using reference TRBV28 and TRBJ2-4, is DVKVTQSSRYLVKRTGEKVFLECVQDMDHENMFWYRQDPGLGLRLIYFSYDVKMKEKGDIPEGYSVSREKKERFSLILESASTNQTSMYLCASSFSGRNIQYFGAGTRLSVL.

V is TRBV30 and J is TRBJ1-6, with unresolved D. V was clipped by 8 bases and J by 8 bases, with 16 bases between them. This CDR3 region has 13 residues. CDR1 is GTSNPN and CDR2 is SVGIG in the germline V gene (reference sequence). The CDR3 here is CALRRNWDSPLHF. CDR3 DNA: TGTGCCCTTCGACGAAATTGGGATTCACCCCTCCACTTT.

This chain joins TRBV7-2 and TRBJ2-1; D unresolved. The germline V and J ends were trimmed by 4 bases and 8 bases, with 15 bases remaining between them. CDR3 length equals 14 residues. Germline CDR1 is SGHTA and CDR2 is FQGNSA. The CDR3 loop reads CASSSYPIVDEQFF. CDR3 coding DNA: TGTGCCAGCAGCTCATACCCGATCGTCGATGAGCAGTTCTTC.

The CDR3 sequence is CAWKENPGQGDSPLHF. The CDR3 DNA reads TGTGCCTGGAAGGAGAACCCGGGACAGGGGGATTCACCCCTCCACTTT. The chain combines TRBV30 with TRBJ1-6; 11 bases agree with TRBD1. V dropped 4 bases and J dropped 8; count of bases not matched to a gene: 10. The germline CDR1 and CDR2 sequences are GTSNPN and SVGIG (reference sequence). The CDR3 is 16 amino acids.

V and J are TRBV29-1 and TRBJ2-1; D unclear. From germline, CDR1 is SQVTM and CDR2 ANQGSEA. The CDR3 has 11 amino acids. V dropped 2 bases and J dropped 2 bases, with 1 base sitting between them. CDR3 in amino acids: CSVEPYNEQFF. The CDR3 DNA is TGCAGCGTTGAACCCTACAATGAGCAGTTCTTC.

The gene calls are TRBV7-6 and TRBJ1-4, with TRBD1 identical over 9 bases. The germline V gene encodes CDR1 SGHVS and CDR2 FNYEAQ. The length of the CDR3 is 15 residues. Losses at the gene ends were 2 bases for V and 7 bases for J; bases not matched to a gene: 5. The CDR3 DNA is TGTGCCAGCAGCTTAAAGTACAGGGGGCCTGAAAAACTGTTTTTT. The encoded protein is CASSLKYRGPEKLFF. Filled out from reference TRBV7-6 and TRBJ1-4, the complete variable domain reads GAGVSQSPRYKVTKRGQDVALRCDPISGHVSLYWYRQALGQGPEFLTYFNYEAQQDKSGLPNDRFSAERPEGSISTLTIQRTEQRDSAMYRCASSLKYRGPEKLFFGSGTQLSVL.